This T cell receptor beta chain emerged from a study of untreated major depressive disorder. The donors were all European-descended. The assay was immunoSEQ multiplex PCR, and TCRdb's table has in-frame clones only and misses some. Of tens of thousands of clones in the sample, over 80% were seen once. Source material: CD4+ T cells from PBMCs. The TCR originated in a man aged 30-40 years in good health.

The CDR3 DNA is TGTGCCAGCAGCTTAGGGCCTTCTTACAGGGAGATTCCCTACGAGCAGTACTTC. Residues: CASSLGPSYREIPYEQYF. This sequence joins TRBV13 and TRBJ2-7; a possible D gene is TRBD1 (6 bases). Between the trimmed V and J ends, which lost 0 bases and 2 bases, there was a span of 20 bases. This CDR3 region has 18 residues. The germline V gene encodes CDR1 PRHDT and CDR2 FYEKMQ (reference sequence).